The rows below give T cell receptor beta chains drawn from one sample of a study of cytomegalovirus exposure and HLA in healthy donors. The table came from immunoSEQ multiplex PCR; TCRdb's copy has only in-frame clones and leaves some out. Among 100,000 to 120,000 clones listed, around 90% were seen once. The sample was PBMCs. The receptor set was obtained from a woman under 30 in good health and CMV-seronegative. Each CDR3 is given with its conserved first and last residue. The order of the fields is CDR3 length, D gene, V gene, CDR3 protein. D genes are given only for firm matches.

length: 16; D: TRBD1; V: TRBV6-5; CDR3: CASSYLTGTGYYEQFF
length: 14; D: TRBD1; V: TRBV28; CDR3: CASREQGDNEKLFF
length: 13; D: NA; V: TRBV4-3; CDR3: CACRGRTVDGAFF
length: 14; D: NA; V: TRBV7-2; CDR3: CASSLDFMNTEAFF
length: 16; D: TRBD2; V: TRBV30; CDR3: CAWSRTSGITSETQYF
length: 19; D: TRBD1; V: TRBV19; CDR3: CASSISETQPGQGWRKLFF
length: 13; D: TRBD2; V: TRBV2; CDR3: CARGTSGRNEQFF
length: 14; D: TRBD1; V: TRBV6-5; CDR3: CASRGQGAINEQFF
length: 15; D: NA; V: TRBV5-1; CDR3: CASSSTPAAAEKLFF
length: 17; D: TRBD1; V: TRBV27; CDR3: CASSSYPGQAKSGELFF
length: 14; D: TRBD2; V: TRBV29-1; CDR3: CSVEELAGLYEQFF
length: 13; D: TRBD1; V: TRBV7-9; CDR3: CASSLGGQNIQYF
length: 15; D: NA; V: TRBV15; CDR3: CATSRGGQGTYEQYF
length: 14; D: NA; V: TRBV5-4; CDR3: CASSLAGGEYGYTF
length: 18; D: TRBD1; V: TRBV4-1; CDR3: CASSPRVGQGIAKNIQYF
length: 14; D: NA; V: TRBV23-1; CDR3: CASSQGDSRKKQYF
length: 13; D: NA; V: TRBV9; CDR3: CASSVGRGTEAFF